The clone carrying this T cell receptor (beta chain) was observed a single time. The antigen is not known. Sequencing was performed with immunoSEQ multiplex PCR; in TCRdb, only in-frame clones are kept and a portion is missing. Among about 130,000 clones listed, about 86% were seen once. This sample is drawn from a study of identifying expanded T cells in peripheral blood. Study-level findings and limits: Across healthy donors, higher total template counts meant significantly greater two-week count variance. Technical replicates showed approximately 1.2 changed clones; approximately two weeks roughly 16; four weeks 19.

This CDR3 has 15 residues. The V and J ends lost 4 bases and 7 bases respectively, with 20 bases between them. CDR1 is MNHEY, CDR2 SMNVEV, per germline (reference sequence). Healthy donors had no documented immune events, such as infections, while sampled. The sample was blood. The chain recombines TRBV27 with TRBJ2-7, with D perhaps being TRBD1 or TRBD2 (6 bases each). This sequence originates from a person between 18 and 70 years old in good health. CDR3 sequence (DNA): TGTGCCAGCAGTTCCTTTGGGGGGCCCCCCGGGGAGCAGTACTTC. It yields the protein CASSSFGGPPGEQYF.